A single sample is the source of the 25 T cell receptor beta chains below, sequenced in a study of cytomegalovirus exposure and HLA in healthy donors. With 60 Vbeta and 13 Jbeta primers, the PCR was carried out. Method: immunoSEQ multiplex PCR; TCRdb's copy keeps in-frame clones and lacks some. Counted here are approximately 130,000 clones, 82% occurring once; the ten biggest clones make up about 7.4%. Material: PBMCs. The receptors come from a woman in her 50s in good health and CMV-seropositive.

There are a few counts of this clone. The V call is TRBV28, the J call TRBJ1-1; D is ambiguous. Trimming took 3 bases from V and 8 from J, leaving 4 bases between them. Germline V gene data show CDR1 as MDHEN and CDR2 as SYDVKM. This CDR3 is built from 10 residues. The chain's CDR3 is CASSFREAFF. The CDR3 nucleotides read TGTGCCAGCAGTTTCAGAGAAGCTTTCTTT.

This clone was observed a handful of times. The chain is built from TRBV5-4 and TRBJ1-4; 8 bases are shared with TRBD1. Unmatched junction bases numbered 4, after V lost 0 bases and J lost 3 bases. CDR1 and CDR2 (germline): SGHNT, YYREEE (reference sequence). The CDR3 covers 16 residues. The CDR3 loop is CASSLASGGSNEKLFF. The CDR3 DNA sequence: TGTGCCAGCAGCTTGGCCTCAGGGGGCTCTAATGAAAAACTGTTTTTT.

This clone was seen once. This sequence joins TRBV27 and TRBJ1-1, with 9 nucleotides matching TRBD1. V trimming: 6 bases; J trimming: 10 bases; junction bases outside the gene matches: 12. CDR1 and CDR2 from the germline V gene are MNHEY and SMNVEV (reference sequence). There are 14 residues in the CDR3. In nucleotides, the CDR3 is TGTGCCAGCAGCCTCCCCGGACAGGGGAAAACAGCTTTCTTT. Protein sequence: CASSLPGQGKTAFF.

CDR3 DNA: TGTGCCAGCAGCAGTAGCGGGAGGGCCCGGGAGACCCAGTACTTC. Translation gives CASSSSGRARETQYF. This chain uses TRBV7-9 with TRBJ2-5; 11 bases are shared with TRBD2. The CDR3 totals 15 residues. The J segment lost 5 bases and the V segment lost 5 bases, leaving 7 bases of the junction unmatched. Germline CDR1 is SEHNR and CDR2 is FQNEAQ (reference sequence).

In its sample, this clone was seen once. This chain uses TRBV29-1 with TRBJ2-5; 8 bases are shared with TRBD2. The CDR3 has 13 amino acids. Germline CDR1 is SQVTM and CDR2 is ANQGSEA. V lost 6 bases, J lost 1 base, and 4 bases stayed unmatched. Written as DNA, the CDR3 is TGCAGCGTGGGACTAGTCATCCAAGAGACCCAGTACTTC. Translating it yields CSVGLVIQETQYF.

The rearrangement links TRBV29-1 to TRBJ2-6, with 8 bases matching TRBD1. The J segment lost 3 bases and the V segment lost 5 bases, leaving 6 bases of the junction unmatched. CDR3 length equals 15 residues. Germline CDR1 is SQVTM and CDR2 is ANQGSEA. The CDR3 protein is CSVRQGFYGANVLTF. CDR3 nucleotide sequence: TGCAGCGTTCGACAGGGGTTTTATGGGGCCAACGTCCTGACTTTC.

The V and J genes are TRBV6-5 and TRBJ2-1, with 11 bases that match TRBD2. The CDR3 length is 14 residues. Germline lookup yields CDR1 MNHEY and CDR2 SVGAGI. The V and J ends lost 4 bases and 6 bases, in that order; junction bases with no gene match: 2. The CDR3 loop is CASSLAGGLNEQFF. The CDR3 DNA follows: TGTGCCAGCAGTTTAGCGGGAGGGCTCAATGAGCAGTTCTTC.

CDR3 residues: CASSLGGLQADTQYF. As DNA, the CDR3 is TGCGCCAGCAGCTTGGGCGGGCTGCAGGCAGATACGCAGTATTTT. The genes are TRBV5-1 and TRBJ2-3; D might be TRBD2 (5 bases). Looked up from germline, CDR1 is SGHRS and CDR2 is YFSETQ. The V end was cut by 0 bases, the J end by 4 bases, with 12 bases between. The CDR3 has 15 amino acids.

The V and J genes are TRBV5-5 and TRBJ2-7, with a tentative D call TRBD1 (6 bases). The length of the CDR3 is 13 residues. Between the trimmed V and J ends, which lost 4 bases and 1 base, there was a span of 9 bases. Germline CDR1 reads SGHKS; CDR2 reads YYEKEE (reference sequence). The CDR3 reads CASSPQGSYEQYF. DNA for the CDR3: TGTGCCAGCAGCCCCCAGGGGTCCTACGAGCAGTACTTC. Using reference TRBV5-5 and TRBJ2-7 for the parts outside the CDR3, the full variable domain is DAGVTQSPTHLIKTRGQQVTLRCSPISGHKSVSWYQQVLGQGPQFIFQYYEKEERGRGNFPDRFSARQFPNYSSELNVNALLLGDSALYLCASSPQGSYEQYFGPGTRLTVT.

The chain employs TRBV5-6 and TRBJ2-5, with TRBD1 identical over 7 bases. The DNA matches TRBJ2-7 better at its end, which makes the J call doubtful. Germline-derived CDR1 and CDR2 are SGHDT and YYEEEE. This CDR3 has 14 residues. CDR3 bases: TGTGCCAGCACCCTAGGGACAGCGGTCGACGAGCAGTACTTC. This sequence encodes CASTLGTAVDEQYF.

The J gene is TRBJ2-7, the V gene TRBV5-4, with TRBD2 as a possible D gene (5 bases). Trimming cost V 1 base and J 5 bases, with 10 bases left between them. This CDR3 spans 13 amino acids. CDR1 SGHNT and CDR2 YYREEE come from the germline V gene (reference sequence). The CDR3 sequence: CASSLTAGDEQYF. For the CDR3, the DNA is TGTGCCAGCAGCTTGACGGCGGGCGACGAGCAGTACTTC.

This clone was seen once. The gene calls are TRBV9 and TRBJ2-1; the match to TRBD2 covers 9 bases. The CDR3 spans 18 residues. V lost 2 bases, J lost 0 bases, and 9 bases stayed unmatched. Germline assignment: CDR1 SGDLS and CDR2 YYNGEE. DNA for the CDR3: TGTGCCAGCAGCGTTCGCGGGAGGGAGGCAAGCTCCTACAATGAGCAGTTCTTC. Amino acid sequence: CASSVRGREASSYNEQFF.

This chain uses TRBV6-1 with TRBJ1-5; TRBD1 matches at 9 bases. V gave up 4 bases and J gave up 4 bases; unmatched junction bases: 17. The CDR3 totals 19 residues. The germline gives CDR1 MNHNS, CDR2 SASEGT. The CDR3 sequence is CASSAMGTGTEWENQPQHF. DNA of the CDR3: TGTGCCAGCAGTGCCATGGGGACAGGGACGGAATGGGAGAATCAGCCCCAGCATTTT.

Notes on this clone: The junction differs from germline at one of its ends, possibly a read error. This sequence joins TRBV5-4 and TRBJ2-5, with 11 positions matching TRBD2. This CDR3 has 14 residues. Germline-derived CDR1 and CDR2 are SGHNT and YYREEE (reference sequence). The CDR3 coding sequence is TGTGCCGGCAGCAGAGGACTAGCGGGAGAGACCCAGTACTTC. Its translation is CAGSRGLAGETQYF.

V usage is TRBV10-1 and J usage is TRBJ2-1; a weak D match, TRBD1 (5 bases). The CDR3 runs 13 residues. Per germline, CDR1 WNHNN and CDR2 SYGVQD (reference sequence). Deletions cut 2 bases from V and 14 bases from J, with 16 bases between. CDR3 residues: CASSELGKGWKFF. CDR3 sequence (DNA): TGCGCCAGCAGTGAGCTGGGGAAGGGGTGGAAGTTCTTC.

The chain joins TRBV7-6 to TRBJ2-7; 9 bases align to TRBD1. The V segment lost 5 bases and the J segment 6 bases; nucleotides outside the gene matches: 14. This CDR3 is built from 16 residues. Germline V gene data show CDR1 as SGHVS and CDR2 as FNYEAQ. CDR3 nucleotides: TGTGCCAGCAGCCCGCGCGTGGGGACAGGGTTTCGCGAGCAGTACTTC. As protein: CASSPRVGTGFREQYF.

The rearrangement links TRBV11-2 to TRBJ2-1, with 11 bases lining up with TRBD2. Germline-derived CDR1 and CDR2 are SGHAT and FQNNGV. With V trimmed by 3 bases and J by 6 bases, 7 bases remained unmatched. The CDR3 has 16 amino acids. Here the CDR3 reads CASSFRSGRGLNEQFF. The DNA for the CDR3 is TGTGCCAGCAGCTTTCGTAGCGGGAGGGGTCTCAATGAGCAGTTCTTC.

This clone was detected once. The chain carries TRBV27 and TRBJ2-2; the match to TRBD1 covers 7 bases. Germline V CDR1 and CDR2: MNHEY, SMNVEV (reference sequence). This CDR3 spans 15 amino acids. Trimming cost V 4 bases and J 4 bases; bases outside gene matches: 6. CDR3 nucleotide sequence: TGTGCCAGCAGTTCTGAGGGGGCGGGCACCGGGGAGCTGTTTTTT. It encodes CASSSEGAGTGELFF.

This chain joins TRBV11-2 and TRBJ2-7; D possibly corresponds to TRBD2 (5 bases). The CDR3 extends over 15 amino acids. V lost 5 bases, J lost 3 bases, and 17 bases lay in between. The germline V gene encodes CDR1 SGHAT and CDR2 FQNNGV. CDR3 protein: CASSPIWTASYEQYF. The CDR3, as DNA: TGTGCCAGCAGCCCGATTTGGACTGCAAGCTACGAGCAGTACTTC.

A note on this clone: Other DNA sequences within the sample encode an identical CDR3. This chain connects TRBV27 to TRBJ2-1; 15 bases align to TRBD2. The CDR3 runs to 17 residues. Germline loops: CDR1 MNHEY, CDR2 SMNVEV (reference sequence). Unmatched junction bases numbered 8, after V lost 4 bases and J lost 7 bases. CDR3 loop: CASSSTGLAGGRNEQFF. CDR3 nucleotides: TGTGCCAGCAGTTCCACCGGACTAGCGGGGGGGCGAAATGAGCAGTTCTTC.

This clone came up a few times. The gene calls are TRBV27 and TRBJ2-3; maybe TRBD2 (6 bases). The CDR3 has 15 residues. From germline, CDR1 is MNHEY and CDR2 SMNVEV (reference sequence). V lost 3 bases and J 5 bases, leaving 15 bases between the germline ends. DNA for the CDR3: TGTGCCAGCAGTTTCCGGAGGGAGGTTGGAGATACGCAGTATTTT. Protein: CASSFRREVGDTQYF.

V and J are TRBV2 and TRBJ1-1, with unresolved D. This CDR3 contains 15 residues. CDR1 is SNHLY and CDR2 is FYNNEI in the germline V gene. Trimming removed 1 base from V and 6 bases from J, with 15 bases in between. CDR3 nucleotide sequence: TGTGCCAGCAGTGAAGGTTCGTTCGGGTTAGCTGAAGCTTTCTTT. Protein: CASSEGSFGLAEAFF.

This chain links TRBV7-9 with TRBJ2-5, with TRBD2 matching 7 bases. Per the germline V gene, CDR1 is SEHNR and CDR2 is FQNEAQ (reference sequence). CDR3 length: 14 residues. Trimming took 5 bases from V and 4 from J; bases not matched to a gene: 7. The CDR3 reads CASSGLWEGETQYF. Written as DNA, the CDR3 is TGTGCCAGCAGCGGACTGTGGGAGGGAGAGACCCAGTACTTC.

This clone turned up a few times. The chain combines TRBV2 with TRBJ2-2; no definite D call. V was shortened by 4 bases and J by 3 bases, with 9 bases between the two germline ends. Germline V gene sequence: CDR1 SNHLY, CDR2 FYNNEI. The CDR3 consists of 14 residues. CDR3 protein: CASSGWSHTGELFF. The CDR3 DNA reads TGTGCCAGCAGTGGATGGAGTCACACCGGGGAGCTGTTTTTT.

The chain has TRBV11-3 and TRBJ1-1; possible D gene TRBD1, 5 bases. The ends were cut back, 5 bases at V and 4 bases at J, with 11 bases in the middle. CDR1 and CDR2 (germline): SGHNT, YENEEA. This CDR3 has 13 amino acids. CDR3 nucleotides: TGTGCCAGCAGCACCCGAACAGGCACTGAAGCTTTCTTT. Protein: CASSTRTGTEAFF. Full variable domain (remainder filled in from reference TRBV11-3 and TRBJ1-1): EAGVVQSPRYKIIEKKQPVAFWCNPISGHNTLYWYLQNLGQGPELLIRYENEEAVDDSQLPKDRFSAERLKGVDSTLKIQPAELGDSAVYLCASSTRTGTEAFFGQGTRLTVV.